The sequence of this TCR beta chain was determined in a study of blood T cell repertoires in COVID-19. Study in general: Collection of acute and convalescent COVID-19 samples took place in the United States, Italy and Spain.

V was cut by 4 bases and J by 4 bases, with 13 bases left in between. The CDR3 is 14 residues long. CDR1 is SGHDN, CDR2 FVKESK, per germline. Under the authors' procedure: Estimates of nucleated cell counts were drawn from the amplification of reference gene primers. Repertoires were generated with immunoSEQ multiplex PCR, while TCRdb's copy carries only in-frame clones and drops some. V and J calls plus clone size are reproduced from that table; the DNA served to infer D and trimming. This sample carries approximately 160,000 clones, roughly 84% of them seen once, and the ten largest clones take about 14%.

This chain connects TRBV14 to TRBJ1-2; possible D gene TRBD1, 5 bases. The clonotype comes from a man aged 18-30 years with active or convalescent COVID-19. The sample consisted of peripheral blood. The CDR3 loop is CASSRQKSGYGYTF. DNA for the CDR3: TGTGCCAGCAGCCGACAGAAATCTGGCTATGGCTACACCTTC.